One and the same sample provided the 18 T cell receptor beta chains below, sequenced in a study of identical twins (dated by TCRdb to the mid-2010s). The library relied on 5' RACE. Sequencing took place on an Illumina HiSeq 2000. TCRdb reprocessed the public reads (quality trimming at Q25 with fastp, clone calling with MiXCR) and kept in-frame beta chains. A single entry per CDR3 protein holds the most common genes and DNA from its merged rows. The sample includes 690,000 or so distinct CDR3 sequences, with about 9.4% observed a single time. The top ten constitute approximately 0.94% of the sample. This sample was also put to use in a study of yellow fever vaccine responses in identical twins.

Input material: PBMCs. These receptor sequences come from a woman aged 18-29 years in good health.

Many counts were recorded for this clonotype. The V and J genes are TRBV10-3 and TRBJ2-1, with 16 bases identical to TRBD2. Germline CDR1 ENHRY, CDR2 SYGVKD. The CDR3 consists of 19 residues. J was trimmed by 7 bases and V by 3 bases; bases with no gene match: 12. The CDR3 reads CAISEVGTSGRATWNEQFF. DNA for the CDR3: TGTGCCATCAGTGAAGTAGGGACTAGCGGGAGGGCCACGTGGAATGAGCAGTTCTTC.

This sequence joins TRBV20-1 and TRBJ1-5; D is ambiguous. Trimming removed 0 bases at V and 4 bases at J, with 13 bases between. The CDR3 has 15 amino acids. CDR1 is DFQATT, CDR2 SNEGSKA, per germline (reference sequence). The CDR3 reads CSARDSWEGNQPQHF. CDR3 nucleotide sequence: TGCAGTGCTAGAGATAGCTGGGAAGGAAATCAGCCCCAGCATTTT.

This clonotype showed up just a few times. The genes are TRBV7-8 and TRBJ1-1; 7 bases align to TRBD1. V lost 7 bases and J lost 6; bases outside the gene matches: 5. Germline CDR1 and CDR2: SGHVS and FQNEAQ. The CDR3 spans 12 residues. The CDR3 here is CASTLTGAEAFF. In DNA form, the CDR3 reads TGTGCCAGCACGCTCACAGGGGCTGAAGCTTTCTTT.

This clonotype was counted a few times. This chain joins TRBV20-1 and TRBJ2-7; D is unclear. Trimming took 5 bases from V and 0 from J, leaving 11 bases between them. The CDR3 loop spans 13 amino acids. Per the germline V gene, CDR1 is DFQATT and CDR2 is SNEGSKA (reference sequence). DNA for the CDR3: TGCAGTGCTGTTGACTTTATCTCCTACGAGCAGTACTTC. Translated: CSAVDFISYEQYF.

This clonotype was seen repeatedly, ten times or more. V gene TRBV29-1 combines with J gene TRBJ2-2; tentatively, D is TRBD1 or TRBD2 (5 bases each). CDR1 is SQVTM and CDR2 is ANQGSEA in the germline V gene. This CDR3 comprises 13 residues. V gave up 3 bases and J gave up 3 bases, with 8 bases separating them. The CDR3 DNA sequence: TGCAGCGTTGATGAGGGGTACACCGGGGAGCTGTTTTTT. Protein: CSVDEGYTGELFF.

The chain couples TRBV2 to TRBJ2-5; 9 bases match TRBD2. Trimming cost V 1 base and J 4 bases; bases outside gene matches: 7. The CDR3 runs 16 residues. Germline lookup yields CDR1 SNHLY and CDR2 FYNNEI. CDR3 in DNA: TGTGCCAGCAGTGAAGGTTTGGCTAGCGGGGTAGAGACCCAGTACTTC. Its protein product is CASSEGLASGVETQYF.

This clonotype has only a few counts. The J gene is TRBJ1-1, the V gene TRBV20-1, with D hard to call. Germline V gene sequence: CDR1 DFQATT, CDR2 SNEGSKA (reference sequence). With 0 bases removed from V and 1 base from J, the gap between germline ends came to 9 bases. The CDR3 covers 14 residues. The CDR3 is CSAREKLANTEAFF. The CDR3 DNA follows: TGCAGTGCTAGAGAAAAGTTGGCGAACACTGAAGCTTTCTTT.

This clonotype was observed many times. V usage is TRBV5-1 and J usage is TRBJ2-5; 7 bases are a match to TRBD1. Germline V gene lookup returns CDR1 SGHRS and CDR2 YFSETQ. The CDR3 consists of 15 residues. V shed 3 bases and J 3 bases; nucleotides not matched to a gene: 8. Here the CDR3 reads CASSSGDRKKETQYF. For the CDR3, the DNA is TGCGCCAGCAGCTCAGGGGACAGAAAGAAAGAGACCCAGTACTTC.

This chain joins TRBV7-4 and TRBJ2-7; D gene ambiguous. Germline-derived CDR1 and CDR2 are SGHVT and SQSDAQ. The CDR3 has 16 amino acids. V lost 2 bases to trimming and J lost 2 bases, with 16 bases between them. In nucleotides, the CDR3 is TGTGCCAGCAGCTTAAAAGGGCGGCACAAAACCTACGAGCAGTACTTC. Amino acid sequence: CASSLKGRHKTYEQYF.

This clonotype was counted a few times. The gene calls are TRBV7-2 and TRBJ2-7; TRBD1 matches 7 bases. The CDR3 loop spans 11 amino acids. Germline V gives CDR1 SGHTA, CDR2 FQGNSA. With 4 bases clipped from V and 6 bases from J, the junction kept 0 bases outside the gene matches. The CDR3 region is CASSWTGEQYF. The CDR3 DNA reads TGTGCCAGCAGCTGGACAGGCGAGCAGTACTTC.

This chain links TRBV5-1 with TRBJ2-1, with 7 bases matching TRBD2. Looked up from germline, CDR1 is SGHRS and CDR2 is YFSETQ. The ends lost 4 bases at V and 7 bases at J; junction bases unmatched: 14. CDR3 length: 16 amino acids. DNA of the CDR3: TGCGCCAGCAGCCGGAGGAGCGGGGCCCCCCCTAATGAGCAGTTCTTC. Translating gives CASSRRSGAPPNEQFF.

This clonotype was counted only a few times. The chain employs TRBV9 and TRBJ2-1, with D maybe TRBD1 (5 bases). V was pared by 0 bases and J by 4 bases, with 11 bases between. Germline V gene data show CDR1 as SGDLS and CDR2 as YYNGEE. The length of the CDR3 is 15 residues. The CDR3 reads CASSVGRVGYNEQFF. CDR3 nucleotide sequence: TGTGCCAGCAGCGTAGGCAGGGTCGGGTACAATGAGCAGTTCTTC.

This clonotype has only a few counts. At one end, the junction sequence differs from germline, possibly due to a read error. The chain couples TRBV7-7 to TRBJ2-3; D possibly corresponds to TRBD2 (5 bases). CDR1 SSHAT and CDR2 FNYEAQ come from the germline V gene (reference sequence). This CDR3 is 14 amino acids long. DNA of the CDR3: TGTGCTAGCAGCCCATACCTAGCTGCAGATACGCAGTATTTT. The encoded protein is CASSPYLAADTQYF. Based on the CDR3 plus reference TRBV7-7 and TRBJ2-3, the full variable domain is GAGVSQSPRYKVTKRGQDVTLRCDPISSHATLYWYQQALGQGPEFLTYFNYEAQPDKSGLPSDRFSAERPEGSISTLTIQRTEQRDSAMYRCASSPYLAADTQYFGPGTRLTVL.

The CDR3 sequence: CASSRQMNTEAFF. CDR3 DNA sequence: TGTGCCAGCAGTAGACAAATGAACACTGAAGCTTTCTTT. This chain uses TRBV6-2 or TRBV6-3 with TRBJ1-1; D is undetermined. The length of the CDR3 is 13 residues. V was pared by 5 bases and J by 0 bases, with 7 bases between. Germline V gene sequence: CDR1 MNHEY, CDR2 SVGEGT.

J is TRBJ2-2 and V is TRBV7-2; 12 nucleotides agree with TRBD1. Germline CDR1 SGHTA, CDR2 FQGNSA. The CDR3 has 15 amino acids. V shed 5 bases and J 9 bases; nucleotides not matched to a gene: 7. The CDR3: CASSPGTGGRRELFF. The CDR3 DNA is TGTGCCAGCAGCCCAGGGACAGGGGGCCGTCGGGAGCTGTTTTTT.

The V call is TRBV30, the J call TRBJ2-2; D uncertain. The CDR3 totals 13 residues. Germline V CDR1 and CDR2: GTSNPN, SVGIG (reference sequence). V was shortened by 1 base and J by 1 base, with 4 bases between the two germline ends. The CDR3 reads CAWSGGNTGELFF. DNA of the CDR3: TGTGCCTGGAGTGGAGGGAACACCGGGGAGCTGTTTTTT. The whole variable domain, remainder taken from reference TRBV30 and TRBJ2-2, is SQTIHQWPATLVQPVGSPLSLECTVEGTSNPNLYWYRQAAGRGLQLLFYSVGIGQISSEVPQNLSASRPQDRQFILSSKKLLLSDSGFYLCAWSGGNTGELFFGEGSRLTVL.

This clonotype was counted between two and nine times. J is TRBJ2-7 and V is TRBV20-1, with D possibly being TRBD1 or TRBD2 (5 bases each). CDR3 length equals 13 residues. V lost 5 bases to trimming and J lost 2 bases, with 13 bases between them. Per germline, CDR1 DFQATT and CDR2 SNEGSKA (reference sequence). CDR3 in DNA: TGCAGTGCTTCCGGGACGGGGACCTACGAGCAGTACTTC. Protein: CSASGTGTYEQYF.

This clonotype occurred many times. Written as DNA, the CDR3 is TGTGCCAGCAGCCAAGTGGCGAACTACGAGCAGTACTTC. This translates into CASSQVANYEQYF. This chain links TRBV3-1 with TRBJ2-7; no reliable D call. The CDR3 covers 13 residues. Trimming took off 1 base at V and 3 bases at J, with 7 bases between the two ends. The germline CDR1 and CDR2 sequences are LGHDT and YNNKEL (reference sequence).